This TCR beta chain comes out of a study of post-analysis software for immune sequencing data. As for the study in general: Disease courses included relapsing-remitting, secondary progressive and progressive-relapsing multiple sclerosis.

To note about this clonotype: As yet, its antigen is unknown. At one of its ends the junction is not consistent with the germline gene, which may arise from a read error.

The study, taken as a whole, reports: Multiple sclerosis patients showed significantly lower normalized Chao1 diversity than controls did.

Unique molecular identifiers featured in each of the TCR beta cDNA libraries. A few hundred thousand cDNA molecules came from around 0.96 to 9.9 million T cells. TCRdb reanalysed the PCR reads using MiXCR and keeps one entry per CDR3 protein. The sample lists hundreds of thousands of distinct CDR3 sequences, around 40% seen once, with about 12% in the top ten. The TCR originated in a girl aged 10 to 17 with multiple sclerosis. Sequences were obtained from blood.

The CDR3 here is CASSLAENYGHTF. The DNA of the CDR3 is TGTGCCAGCAGTTTAGCAGAGAACTATGGCCACACCTTC. This rearrangement joins TRBV12-3 or TRBV12-4 to TRBJ1-2, with unresolved D. The CDR3 loop spans 13 amino acids.